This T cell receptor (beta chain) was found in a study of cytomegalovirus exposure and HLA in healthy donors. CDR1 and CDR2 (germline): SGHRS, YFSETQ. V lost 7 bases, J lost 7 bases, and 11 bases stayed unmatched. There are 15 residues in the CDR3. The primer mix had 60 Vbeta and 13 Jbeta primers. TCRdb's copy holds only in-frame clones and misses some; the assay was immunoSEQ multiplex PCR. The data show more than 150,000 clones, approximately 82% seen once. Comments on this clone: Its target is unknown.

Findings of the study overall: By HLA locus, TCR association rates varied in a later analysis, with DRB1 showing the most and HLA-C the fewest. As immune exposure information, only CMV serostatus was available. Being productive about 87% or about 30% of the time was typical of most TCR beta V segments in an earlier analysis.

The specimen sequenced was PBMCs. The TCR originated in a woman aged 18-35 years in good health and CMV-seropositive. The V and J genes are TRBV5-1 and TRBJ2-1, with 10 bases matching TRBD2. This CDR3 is CASGIAGGKENEQFF. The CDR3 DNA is TGCGCCAGCGGGATAGCGGGGGGAAAGGAAAATGAGCAGTTCTTC.